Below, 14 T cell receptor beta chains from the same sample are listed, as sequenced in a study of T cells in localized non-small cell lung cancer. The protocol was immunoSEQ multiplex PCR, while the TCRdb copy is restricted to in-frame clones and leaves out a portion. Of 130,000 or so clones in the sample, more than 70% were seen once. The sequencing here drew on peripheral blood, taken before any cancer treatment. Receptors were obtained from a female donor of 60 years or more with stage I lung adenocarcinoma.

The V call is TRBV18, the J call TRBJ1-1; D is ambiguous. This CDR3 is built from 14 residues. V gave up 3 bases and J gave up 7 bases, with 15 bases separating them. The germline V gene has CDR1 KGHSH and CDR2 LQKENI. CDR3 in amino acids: CASSPPTNGYEAFF. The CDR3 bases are TGTGCCAGCTCACCCCCTACGAACGGGTATGAAGCTTTCTTT.

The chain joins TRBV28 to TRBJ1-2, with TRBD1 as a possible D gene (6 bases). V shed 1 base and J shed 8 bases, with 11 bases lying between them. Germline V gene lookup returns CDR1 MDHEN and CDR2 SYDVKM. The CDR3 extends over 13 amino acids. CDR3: CASSLSGGRGYTF. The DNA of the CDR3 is TGTGCCAGCAGTTTATCGGGGGGGCGCGGCTACACCTTC.

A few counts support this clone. DNA for the CDR3: TGTGCCAGCAGCACTTTACAGGGAGAAGCTTTCTTT. It translates to CASSTLQGEAFF. This chain uses TRBV11-3 with TRBJ1-1, with D perhaps TRBD1 (6 bases). Per the germline V gene, CDR1 is SGHNT and CDR2 is YENEEA. The CDR3 totals 12 residues. V lost 5 bases and J lost 8, with 12 bases in between.

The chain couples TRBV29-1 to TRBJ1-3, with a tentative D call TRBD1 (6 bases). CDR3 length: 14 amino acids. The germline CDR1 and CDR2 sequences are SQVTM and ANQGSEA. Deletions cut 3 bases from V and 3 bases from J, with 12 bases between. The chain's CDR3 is CSVDSTGIGNTIYF. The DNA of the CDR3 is TGCAGCGTTGATTCGACAGGTATTGGAAACACCATATATTTT.

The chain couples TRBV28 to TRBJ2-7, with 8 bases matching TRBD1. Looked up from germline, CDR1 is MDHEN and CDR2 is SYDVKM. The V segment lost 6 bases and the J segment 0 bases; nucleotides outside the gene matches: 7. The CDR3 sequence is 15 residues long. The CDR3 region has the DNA TGTGCCAGCAGACAGACAGGGGCCCCCTCCTACGAGCAGTACTTC. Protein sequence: CASRQTGAPSYEQYF.

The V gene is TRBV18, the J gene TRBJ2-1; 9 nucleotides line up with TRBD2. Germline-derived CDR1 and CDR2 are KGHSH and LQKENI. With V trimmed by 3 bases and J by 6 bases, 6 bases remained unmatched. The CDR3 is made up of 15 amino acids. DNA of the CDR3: TGTGCCAGCTCACCCCCGGTACTAGCGGGCAATGAGCAGTTCTTC. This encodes CASSPPVLAGNEQFF.

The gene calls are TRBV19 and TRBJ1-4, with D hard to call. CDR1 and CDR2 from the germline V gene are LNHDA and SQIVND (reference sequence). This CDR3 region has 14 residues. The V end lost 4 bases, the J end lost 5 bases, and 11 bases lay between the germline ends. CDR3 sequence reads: CASSTTVRNEKLFF. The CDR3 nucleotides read TGTGCCAGTAGTACCACCGTTAGGAATGAAAAACTGTTTTTT.

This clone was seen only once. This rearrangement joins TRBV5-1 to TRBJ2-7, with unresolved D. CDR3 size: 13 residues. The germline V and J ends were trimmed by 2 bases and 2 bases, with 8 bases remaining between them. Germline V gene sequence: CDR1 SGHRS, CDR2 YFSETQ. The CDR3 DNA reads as TGCGCCAGCAGCTTCTACCAGACCTACGAGCAGTACTTC. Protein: CASSFYQTYEQYF.

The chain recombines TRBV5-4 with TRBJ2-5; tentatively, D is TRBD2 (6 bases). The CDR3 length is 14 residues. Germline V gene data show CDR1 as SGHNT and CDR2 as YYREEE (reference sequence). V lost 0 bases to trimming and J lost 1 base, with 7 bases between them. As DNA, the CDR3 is TGTGCCAGCAGCTTGGATAGCGGCCAAGAGACCCAGTACTTC. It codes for CASSLDSGQETQYF.

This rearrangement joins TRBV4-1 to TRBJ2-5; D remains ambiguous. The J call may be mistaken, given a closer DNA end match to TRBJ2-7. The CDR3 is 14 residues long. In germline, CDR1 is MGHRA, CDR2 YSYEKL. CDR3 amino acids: CASSQDRVTYEQYF. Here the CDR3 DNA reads TGCGCCAGCAGCCAAGATAGGGTGACCTACGAGCAGTACTTC.

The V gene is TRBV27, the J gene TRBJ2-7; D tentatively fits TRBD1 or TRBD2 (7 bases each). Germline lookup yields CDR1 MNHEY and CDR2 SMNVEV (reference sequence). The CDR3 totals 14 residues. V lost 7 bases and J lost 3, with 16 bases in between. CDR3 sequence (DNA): TGTGCCAGCATGCGACAGGGAGGGTACTACGAGCAGTACTTC. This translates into CASMRQGGYYEQYF.

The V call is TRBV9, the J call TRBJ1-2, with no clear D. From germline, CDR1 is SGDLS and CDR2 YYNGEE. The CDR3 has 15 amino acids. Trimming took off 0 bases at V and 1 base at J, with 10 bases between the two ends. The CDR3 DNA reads TGTGCCAGCAGCGTAGCTCTTGGGGATAACTATGGCTACACCTTC. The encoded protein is CASSVALGDNYGYTF.

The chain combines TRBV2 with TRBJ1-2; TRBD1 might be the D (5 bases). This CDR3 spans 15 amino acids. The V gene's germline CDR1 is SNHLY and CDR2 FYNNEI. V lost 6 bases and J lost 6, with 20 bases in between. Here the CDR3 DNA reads TGTGCCAGCAGCCCCATCGGCGGGGGTAGGAATGGCTACACCTTC. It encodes CASSPIGGGRNGYTF.

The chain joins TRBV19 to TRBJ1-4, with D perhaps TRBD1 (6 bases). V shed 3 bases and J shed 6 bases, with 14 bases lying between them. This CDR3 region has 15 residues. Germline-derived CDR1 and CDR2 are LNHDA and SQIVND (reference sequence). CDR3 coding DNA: TGTGCCAGTAGTATTGCAACAAAGGGGGATGAAAAACTGTTTTTT. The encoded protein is CASSIATKGDEKLFF.